This T cell receptor (beta chain) came from a study of T cell clonotyping in hematopoietic cell transplantation. For the study at large: Recipients' pretransplant samples followed cytoreduction.

Germline V gene data show CDR1 as LGHNA and CDR2 as YNFKEQ. V dropped 1 base and J dropped 0 bases, with 18 bases sitting between them. CDR3 length: 18 amino acids. With regard to this clone: Its antigen remains unknown.

General observations from the study: Pathologically expanded recipient clonotypes increased progressively from day 30 to day 180 as diversity fell. Broader posttransplant TCR repertoire diversity was predicted by graft donor and pretransplant recipient Inverse Simpson Index values.

Specified time point: recipient sample about 28 days before transplant, after cytoreduction. Recipient blood drawn about 28 days pretransplant and days 30, 100, 180 after. Method: immunoSEQ multiplex PCR; TCRdb's copy keeps in-frame clones and lacks some. This sample carries 49,000 or so clones, 82% of them seen once, and the ten largest clones take about 5.3%. Sequenced here: peripheral blood mononuclear cells, sampled before stem cell transplant. The sequence was collected from a man between 60 and 75 years old with myelodysplastic syndrome. Some clones in this sample may be carry-over from other donors' samples. The chain is built from TRBV4-2 and TRBJ2-5; possibly TRBD1 for D (6 bases). The CDR3 protein is CASSQASRGQGYQETQYF. In DNA form, the CDR3 reads TGTGCCAGCAGCCAAGCCTCGAGGGGTCAGGGGTACCAAGAGACCCAGTACTTC.